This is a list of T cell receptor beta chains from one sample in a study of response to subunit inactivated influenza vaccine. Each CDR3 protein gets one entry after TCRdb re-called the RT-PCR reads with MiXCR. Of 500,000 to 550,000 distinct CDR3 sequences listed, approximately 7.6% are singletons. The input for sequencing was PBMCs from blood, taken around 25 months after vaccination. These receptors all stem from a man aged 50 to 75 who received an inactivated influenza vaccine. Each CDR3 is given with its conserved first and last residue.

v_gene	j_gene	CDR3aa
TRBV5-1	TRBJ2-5	CASSLEAGRGGTQYF
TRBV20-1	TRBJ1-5	CSADRDGRAQHF
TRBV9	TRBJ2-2	CASSSFPGARTGELFF
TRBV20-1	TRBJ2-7	CSASLQGRGAEQYF
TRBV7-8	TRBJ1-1	CASSLAGATNTEAFF
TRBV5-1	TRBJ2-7	CASSLGLAGAIFIYEQYF
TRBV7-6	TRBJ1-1	CASSRDRPSEAFF
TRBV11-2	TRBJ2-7	CASRRVYNVYEQYF
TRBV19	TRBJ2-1	CASSIGPGQGLGEQFF
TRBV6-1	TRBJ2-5	CASSTRGGLGPSETQYF
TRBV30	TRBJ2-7	CAWSGTGGGEYF
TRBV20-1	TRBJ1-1	CSASHGTNTEAFF
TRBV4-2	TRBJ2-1	CASSQTGAPYNEQFF
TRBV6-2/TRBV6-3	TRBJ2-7	CASSLSPLDEQYF
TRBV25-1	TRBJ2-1	CASSEGGRTLYNEQFF
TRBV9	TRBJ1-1	CASSVGSQGKAFF
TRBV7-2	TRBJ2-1	CASSSQARGGQSTF
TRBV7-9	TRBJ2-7	CASSRSAGLSYEQYF
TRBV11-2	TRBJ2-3	CASTALAGGLSDTQYF
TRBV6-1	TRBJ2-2	CASSEVSTTGELFF
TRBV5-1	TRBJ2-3	CASSLGGRFSTDTQYF
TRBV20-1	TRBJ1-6	CSARTFEGAPLHF
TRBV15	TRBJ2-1	CATSRRREYNEQFF
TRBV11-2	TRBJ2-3	CASSLGGQTSTDTQYF
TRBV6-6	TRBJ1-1	CASSTFAEAFF
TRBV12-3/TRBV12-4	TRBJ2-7	CASSLAQGTYEQYF
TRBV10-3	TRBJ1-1	CAISESEGLNTEAFF
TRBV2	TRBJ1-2	CASSEGQGSAGYTF
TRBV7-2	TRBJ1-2	CASSLAQGQVWGYTF
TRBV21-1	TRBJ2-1	CASSVHHGSGGEQFF
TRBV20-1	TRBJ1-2	CSARGTDYGYTF
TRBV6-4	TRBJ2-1	CASRDTLADEQFF
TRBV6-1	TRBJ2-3	CASSASGTSTDTQYF
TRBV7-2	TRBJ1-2	CASTGRRQGGNGYTF
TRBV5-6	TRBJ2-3	CASSLARGSDTQYF
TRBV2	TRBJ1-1	CASSKSEGQTEAFF